These 9 T cell receptor beta chains were sequenced from one sample in a study of cytomegalovirus exposure and HLA in healthy donors. PCR primers comprised 60 Vbeta and 13 Jbeta primers. The data were produced by immunoSEQ multiplex PCR, yet TCRdb's version contains in-frame clones alone and is incomplete. The table records about 160,000 clones, 70% to 85% of them present only once. Sequenced input: PBMCs. These receptors were obtained from a man aged 50 or older in good health and CMV-seropositive.

The rearrangement joins TRBV28 to TRBJ2-7; 7 bases are a match to TRBD2. The trim removed 0 bases at V and 0 bases at J, leaving 5 bases unmatched. CDR1 MDHEN and CDR2 SYDVKM come from the germline V gene. The CDR3 runs to 16 residues. The CDR3 loop reads CASSLWSGTYSYEQYF. In DNA form, the CDR3 reads TGTGCCAGCAGTTTATGGAGCGGGACGTACTCCTACGAGCAGTACTTC. The full variable domain, its missing parts supplied by reference TRBV28 and TRBJ2-7, is DVKVTQSSRYLVKRTGEKVFLECVQDMDHENMFWYRQDPGLGLRLIYFSYDVKMKEKGDIPEGYSVSREKKERFSLILESASTNQTSMYLCASSLWSGTYSYEQYFGPGTRLTVT.

The gene calls are TRBV5-1 and TRBJ2-1; TRBD2 agrees at 9 bases. CDR1 and CDR2 (germline): SGHRS, YFSETQ. The CDR3 runs 12 residues. Trimming cost V 5 bases and J 7 bases; bases outside gene matches: 1. CDR3 residues: CASRREGNEQFF. Here the CDR3 DNA reads TGCGCCAGCAGGCGGGAGGGTAATGAGCAGTTCTTC.

The rearrangement uses TRBV9 and TRBJ2-6; 8 positions agree with TRBD1. The V gene end was trimmed by 2 bases and the J gene end by 0 bases; junction bases not matched to a gene: 10. The CDR3 is 19 residues long. The germline V gene has CDR1 SGDLS and CDR2 YYNGEE. CDR3 region: CASSVLSGTGASGANVLTF. CDR3 DNA: TGTGCCAGCAGCGTCCTCTCCGGGACAGGAGCCTCTGGGGCCAACGTCCTGACTTTC.

The rearrangement joins TRBV6-5 to TRBJ1-4; D unclear. Germline assignment: CDR1 MNHEY and CDR2 SVGAGI. This CDR3 has 13 residues. With 6 bases removed from V and 0 bases from J, the gap between germline ends came to 5 bases. CDR3 loop: CASRRTTNEKLFF. The CDR3 DNA reads as TGTGCCAGCAGGAGAACAACTAATGAAAAACTGTTTTTT.

The rearrangement links TRBV6-5 to TRBJ2-5; a weak D match, TRBD1 (5 bases). Trimming removed 2 bases at V and 5 bases at J, with 15 bases between. Germline loops: CDR1 MNHEY, CDR2 SVGAGI. The CDR3 is made up of 15 amino acids. The CDR3 DNA is TGTGCCAGCAGTTACATGTGGGGCGCGTGGGAGACCCAGTACTTC. This encodes CASSYMWGAWETQYF.

Concerning this clone itself: Germline is not matched at one junction end, which may reflect a read error. The chain joins TRBV7-7 to TRBJ2-5; 10 bases are shared with TRBD2. Germline V gene sequence: CDR1 SSHAT, CDR2 FNYEAQ (reference sequence). The CDR3 loop spans 15 amino acids. The CDR3 loop is CASSPAGGPLETQYF. The CDR3 DNA sequence: TGTGCTAGCAGCCCAGCGGGGGGGCCATTGGAGACCCAGTACTTC.

The V and J genes are TRBV7-8 and TRBJ2-3; 11 positions agree with TRBD2. The CDR3 is 18 amino acids. Looked up from germline, CDR1 is SGHVS and CDR2 is FQNEAQ. V dropped 0 bases and J dropped 0; count of bases not matched to a gene: 5. The chain's CDR3 is CASSLASGGGPSTDTQYF. The CDR3 DNA follows: TGTGCCAGCAGCTTAGCTAGCGGGGGGGGACCTAGCACAGATACGCAGTATTTT.

This clone was counted a single time. The chain's CDR3 is CASSIGRGGSTDTQYF. CDR3 DNA: TGTGCCAGCAGTATAGGACGCGGGGGGAGCACAGATACGCAGTATTTT. This chain uses TRBV28 with TRBJ2-3; 8 nucleotides align to TRBD2. CDR1 is MDHEN and CDR2 is SYDVKM in the germline V gene. The trim removed 5 bases at V and 0 bases at J, leaving 7 bases unmatched. The CDR3 consists of 16 residues. Based on the CDR3 plus reference TRBV28 and TRBJ2-3, the full variable domain is DVKVTQSSRYLVKRTGEKVFLECVQDMDHENMFWYRQDPGLGLRLIYFSYDVKMKEKGDIPEGYSVSREKKERFSLILESASTNQTSMYLCASSIGRGGSTDTQYFGPGTRLTVL.

This clone has just a few counts. J is TRBJ2-7 and V is TRBV7-2; 8 nucleotides line up with TRBD1. The V segment lost 3 bases and the J segment 4 bases; nucleotides outside the gene matches: 11. The CDR3 runs to 16 residues. Germline assignment: CDR1 SGHTA and CDR2 FQGNSA. The CDR3 bases are TGTGCCAGCAGCTTTAAAGGACAGGGAATGGTATACGAGCAGTACTTC. As protein: CASSFKGQGMVYEQYF.